The clone carrying this T cell receptor (beta chain) appeared a few times. Its matching antigen is unknown. Both subsets, CD45RA+ naive and CD45RA-negative memory, were split from the CD4+ cells. In germline, CDR1 is SGHRS, CDR2 YFSETQ. The CDR3 loop spans 15 amino acids. Trimming removed 2 bases from V and 2 bases from J, with 10 bases in between. Repertoires were generated with immunoSEQ multiplex PCR, while TCRdb's copy carries only in-frame clones and drops some. Among 950,000 to 1,100,000 clones, about 74% were seen once, and the ten largest hold approximately 1.5%. This specimen belongs to a study of shared clonotypes between healthy human individuals. Study conclusions and caveats: Represented diversity, genetic and exposure-history alike, was limited by few donors.

This chain joins TRBV5-1 and TRBJ2-2; the D gene is possibly TRBD1 (5 bases). Material for sequencing was memory CD4+ T cells sorted from blood. As for subset: CD45RA-negative fraction. The source is a man in his late teens or twenties in good health. Written as DNA, the CDR3 is TGCGCCAGCAGCTTAGCAGGACAAAACACCGGGGAGCTGTTTTTT. As protein: CASSLAGQNTGELFF.